This is a list of T cell receptor beta chains from one sample in a study of T cell repertoires in cytomegalovirus infection. TCRdb re-analysed the reads in MiXCR, keeping a single row per CDR3 protein. This table has a few hundred thousand distinct CDR3 sequences, around 35% appearing once. For these receptors, no antigen is known. The starting material was cultured PBMCs, obtained from culture after CMV antigen stimulation. These receptors were taken from a human donor in good health (CMV status not recorded). Some clones in this sample may be carry-over from other donors' samples. Both conserved end residues are part of each CDR3. For some rows the clone size is stated as once, few or many, or as a class when expanded; others skip it.

V gene	clone size	J gene	CDR3 protein
TRBV19	.	TRBJ2-1	CASRVTGTSSYNEQFF
TRBV20-1	few	TRBJ2-1	CSAPRGLAGRGGYNEQFF
TRBV5-1	.	TRBJ2-1	CASSPGLAFSSYNEQFF
TRBV3-1	once	TRBJ2-3	CASSPWGRETDTQYF
TRBV20-1	once	TRBJ2-1	CSASPSGRYEQFF
TRBV12-3/TRBV12-4	few	TRBJ1-1	CASWRTGIITEAFF
TRBV18	.	TRBJ1-6	CASSPADPRLNRYNSPLHF
TRBV25-1	few	TRBJ2-1	CASTGQGADCLAGCNNEQFF
TRBV30	.	TRBJ2-6	CAWTAGASGANVLTF
TRBV29-1	.	TRBJ1-2	CSVERGQNYGYTF
TRBV4-1	.	TRBJ2-1	CASSLGLAGGTGGNEQFF
TRBV6-2/TRBV6-3	few	TRBJ2-7	CASSYFPTSGRQNEQYF
TRBV28	few	TRBJ2-7	CACHSGANYEQYF
TRBV7-2	many	TRBJ2-5	CASTGGGWETQYF
TRBV28	.	TRBJ2-1	CASSLENLGLVGEFF
TRBV7-2	many	TRBJ1-2	CASSLVAPGKSGYGYTF
TRBV19	.	TRBJ2-1	CASSGLAGPNEQFF
TRBV15	.	TRBJ1-5	CATSRPGRNQPQHF
TRBV7-3	.	TRBJ1-2	CASSLYTHSPLGVYGYTF
TRBV20-1	few	TRBJ1-1	CSAAPNTGKNTEAFF
TRBV7-8	many	TRBJ1-5	CASSQGGQGYQPQHF
TRBV7-2	few	TRBJ2-4	CASSLAGLAENIQYF
TRBV27	few	TRBJ2-3	CASSRDRGGGLAGERFKVTQYF
TRBV12-3/TRBV12-4	few	TRBJ1-2	CASSGAGAVGYGYTF
TRBV28	.	TRBJ1-2	CASSFGTRVGPDYTF
TRBV9	few	TRBJ2-1	CASSPGTRTPNEQFF
TRBV5-4	.	TRBJ2-1	CASSLAGGPINEQFF
TRBV19	.	TRBJ2-1	CATTPRDRPYNEQFF
TRBV5-8	few	TRBJ2-3	CASSFGQGAGTDTQYF
TRBV7-2	.	TRBJ2-3	CASSLFVGPTDTQYF
TRBV7-2	.	TRBJ1-5	CASSLGMPKSNQPQHF
TRBV12-3/TRBV12-4	few	TRBJ1-1	CASSLGPQGTNTEAFF
TRBV5-8	.	TRBJ2-1	CASSLFPPYNEQFF
TRBV28	.	TRBJ2-7	CASRASGRADLYF
TRBV6-6	.	TRBJ1-1	CASSYSTAGNTEAFF
TRBV4-1	.	TRBJ2-3	CASSQDLVGTQYF
TRBV5-1	few	TRBJ1-1	CASSLANGPEAFF
TRBV14	few	TRBJ1-5	CASSQVNRRDNQPQHF
TRBV29-1	many	TRBJ1-2	CSVELPGSNNYGYTF
TRBV4-1	few	TRBJ1-4	CASSQAPGQGIEKLFF
TRBV6-2/TRBV6-3	.	TRBJ2-4	CASSYPSGRENIQYF
TRBV19	few	TRBJ2-1	CASSPVRQGTSGRAQQFF
TRBV29-1	.	TRBJ2-5	CSVRGLGPRTQYF
TRBV11-3	.	TRBJ2-2	CASSFGQGANTGELFF
TRBV7-8	.	TRBJ2-3	CASRSSRFTDTQYF
TRBV7-2	.	TRBJ2-5	CASSFFRGSETQYF
TRBV2	few	TRBJ1-1	CASSARAHLMNTEAFF
TRBV28	many	TRBJ1-1	CASSFKSQPNTEAFF
TRBV24-1	.	TRBJ2-1	CATSPSGRPSNEQFF
TRBV5-4	few	TRBJ2-3	CASSGETASREGSTDTQYF
TRBV7-2	many	TRBJ2-1	CASSPRTSGRAGEQFF
TRBV7-3	few	TRBJ2-1	CASSLSGPNAFNEQFF
TRBV12-3/TRBV12-4	.	TRBJ1-2	CASSLGGLAYGYTF